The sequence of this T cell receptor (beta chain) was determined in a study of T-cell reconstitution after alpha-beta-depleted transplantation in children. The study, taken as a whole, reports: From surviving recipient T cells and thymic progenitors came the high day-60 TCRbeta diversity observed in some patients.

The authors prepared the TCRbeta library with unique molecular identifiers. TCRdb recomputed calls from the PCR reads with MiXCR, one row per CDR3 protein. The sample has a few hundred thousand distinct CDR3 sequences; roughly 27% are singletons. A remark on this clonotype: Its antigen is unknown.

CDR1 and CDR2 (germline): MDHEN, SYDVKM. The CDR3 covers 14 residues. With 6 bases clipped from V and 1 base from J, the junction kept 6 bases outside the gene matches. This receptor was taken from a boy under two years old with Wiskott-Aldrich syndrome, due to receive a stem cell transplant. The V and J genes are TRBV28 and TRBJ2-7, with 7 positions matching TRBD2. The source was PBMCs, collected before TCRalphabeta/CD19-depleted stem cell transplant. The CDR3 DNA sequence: TGTGCCAGCAGCCCCCAAGCGGGATCCTACGAGCAGTACTTC. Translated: CASSPQAGSYEQYF.